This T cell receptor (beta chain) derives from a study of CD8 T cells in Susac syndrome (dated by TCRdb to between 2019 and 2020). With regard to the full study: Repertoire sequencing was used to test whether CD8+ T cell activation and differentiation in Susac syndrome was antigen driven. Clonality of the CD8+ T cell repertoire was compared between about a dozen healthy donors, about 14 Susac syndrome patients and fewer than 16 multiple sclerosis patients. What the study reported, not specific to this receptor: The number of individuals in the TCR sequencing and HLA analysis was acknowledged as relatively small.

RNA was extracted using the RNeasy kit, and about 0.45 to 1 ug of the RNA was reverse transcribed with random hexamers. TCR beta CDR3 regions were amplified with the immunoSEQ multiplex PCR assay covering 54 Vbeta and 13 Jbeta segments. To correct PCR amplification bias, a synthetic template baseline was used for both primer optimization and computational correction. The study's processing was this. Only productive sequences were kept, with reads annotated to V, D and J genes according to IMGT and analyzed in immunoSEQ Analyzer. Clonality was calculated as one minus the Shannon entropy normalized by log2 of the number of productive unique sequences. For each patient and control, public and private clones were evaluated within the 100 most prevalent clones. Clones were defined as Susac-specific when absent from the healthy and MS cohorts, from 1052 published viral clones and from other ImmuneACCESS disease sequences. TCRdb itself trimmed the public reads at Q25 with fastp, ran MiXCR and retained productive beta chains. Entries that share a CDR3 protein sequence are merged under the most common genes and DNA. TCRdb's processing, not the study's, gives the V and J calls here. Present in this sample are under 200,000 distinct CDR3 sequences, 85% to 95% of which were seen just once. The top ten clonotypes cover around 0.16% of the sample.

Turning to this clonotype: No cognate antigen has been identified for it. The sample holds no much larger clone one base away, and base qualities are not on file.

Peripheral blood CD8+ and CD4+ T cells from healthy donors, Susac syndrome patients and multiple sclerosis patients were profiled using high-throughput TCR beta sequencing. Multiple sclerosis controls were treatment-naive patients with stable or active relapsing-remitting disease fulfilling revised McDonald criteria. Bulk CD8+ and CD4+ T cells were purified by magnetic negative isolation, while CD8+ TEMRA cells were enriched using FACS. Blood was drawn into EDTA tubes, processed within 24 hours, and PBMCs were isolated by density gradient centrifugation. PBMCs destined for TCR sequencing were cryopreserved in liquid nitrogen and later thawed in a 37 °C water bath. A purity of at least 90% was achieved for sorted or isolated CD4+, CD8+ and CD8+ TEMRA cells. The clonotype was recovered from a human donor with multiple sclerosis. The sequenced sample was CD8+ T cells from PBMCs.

The nucleotide sequence reads TGTGCCAGCAGCGCAGACAGGGGAAACTACGAGCAGTACTTC. This sequence encodes CASSADRGNYEQYF. In this chain, TRBV9 is recombined with TRBJ2-7, with 8 bases matching TRBD1. Inclusive of the bounding cysteine and phenylalanine, the CDR3 is 14 residues long. Only the CDR3 region is kept as DNA, spanning 42 bases read in frame from base 1. V is pruned by 3 bases and J by 3 bases, leaving 5 bases of the junction without a gene match. According to the germline V gene, CDR1 reads SGDLS and CDR2 reads YYNGEE.